Reported below is one T cell receptor (beta chain). Its cognate antigen is unknown. PCR used 60 Vbeta primers and 13 Jbeta primers. Assay: immunoSEQ multiplex PCR; the TCRdb copy retains only in-frame clones and omits some. The sample holds roughly 150,000 clones; about four fifths are singletons and the top ten take 8% to 10%. This sample is drawn from a study of cytomegalovirus exposure and HLA in healthy donors. The study's findings and limits: Researchers counted 164 TCR beta chains as cytomegalovirus-associated.

Per the germline V gene, CDR1 is MNHEY and CDR2 is SVGAGI. The CDR3 totals 13 residues. Unmatched junction bases numbered 3, after V lost 6 bases and J lost 3 bases. The TCR comes from a male donor in good health and CMV-seropositive. This sequence joins TRBV6-5 and TRBJ1-2; 8 bases map to TRBD1. The material sequenced was PBMCs. The CDR3 protein is CASRQTGDYGYTF. The CDR3 coding sequence is TGTGCCAGCAGACAGACAGGGGACTATGGCTACACCTTC.